The sequence of this T cell receptor beta chain was determined in a study of shared clonotypes between healthy human individuals. Measured with immunoSEQ multiplex PCR; TCRdb has only the in-frame clones, and not every one. This sample has around 510,000 clones, with roughly 79% found just once. Trimming took 2 bases from V and 3 from J, leaving 13 bases between them. This CDR3 region has 15 residues. Germline loops: CDR1 MNHEY, CDR2 SMNVEV (reference sequence). This TCR was sampled from a woman aged 35 to 49 in good health. Some clones in this sample may be carry-over from other donors' samples. This chain connects TRBV27 to TRBJ2-5; D might be TRBD1 or TRBD2, each matching 5 bases. The material sequenced was PBMCs. In DNA form, the CDR3 reads TGTGCCAGCAGTTTACGGGGCCTAAAGGAAGAGACCCAGTACTTC. It is translated as CASSLRGLKEETQYF.